This entry features one T cell receptor beta chain sequence. V was shortened by 3 bases and J by 5 bases, with 14 bases between the two germline ends. The CDR3 runs 15 residues. Germline-derived CDR1 and CDR2 are KGHSH and LQKENI. The data were taken from a study of blood T cell repertoires in COVID-19. Study-level background: Whether acute or convalescent, the COVID-19 samples came from the United States, Italy and Spain. Sample material is recorded as cDNA or gDNA derived from T cells, B-cell-depleted T cells, or PBMCs.

Donors of Cohort 3 who recovered were those that had two negative PCRs, clearance, or symptom resolution. Original methodology: Estimates of nucleated cell counts were drawn from the amplification of reference gene primers. Method: immunoSEQ multiplex PCR; TCRdb's copy keeps in-frame clones and lacks some. Clone size and V and J calls were adopted from that table, with D and trimming inferred from the DNA. This table holds over 250,000 clones, about 85% found once. This clonotype was sampled from a woman in her forties or fifties who had recovered from COVID-19. The chain combines TRBV18 with TRBJ1-5; D remains unclear. The sample was PBMCs or T cells enriched from blood (not recorded which). The CDR3 loop is CASSPTTGRDQPQHF. The CDR3 region has the DNA TGTGCCAGCTCACCCACGACGGGAAGAGATCAGCCCCAGCATTTT. The variable domain in full, with the rest retrieved from reference TRBV18 and TRBJ1-5, is NAGVMQNPRHLVRRRGQEARLRCSPMKGHSHVYWYRQLPEEGLKFMVYLQKENIIDESGMPKERFSAEFPKEGPSILRIQQVVRGDSAAYFCASSPTTGRDQPQHFGDGTRLSIL.